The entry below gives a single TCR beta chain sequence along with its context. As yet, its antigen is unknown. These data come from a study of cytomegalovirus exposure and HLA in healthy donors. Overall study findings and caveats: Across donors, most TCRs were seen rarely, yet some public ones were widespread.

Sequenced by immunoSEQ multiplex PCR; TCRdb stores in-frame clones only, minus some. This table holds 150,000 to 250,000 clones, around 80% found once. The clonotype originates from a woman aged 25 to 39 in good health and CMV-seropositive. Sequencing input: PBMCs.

CDR3 residues: CAISGLAGGSEDTQYF. CDR3 in DNA: TGTGCCATCAGTGGTCTTGCGGGAGGGAGTGAAGATACGCAGTATTTT. The genes are TRBV10-3 and TRBJ2-3; TRBD2 agrees at 9 bases. Losses at the gene ends were 4 bases for V and 5 bases for J; bases not matched to a gene: 10. This CDR3 spans 16 amino acids. Germline values: CDR1 ENHRY, CDR2 SYGVKD.